Below are 20 T cell receptor beta chains sequenced from a single sample in a study of shared T cell receptors in the human thymus. The protocol was immunoSEQ multiplex PCR, while the TCRdb copy is restricted to in-frame clones and leaves out a portion. The sample includes 55,000 to 75,000 clones, 90% to 95% of them seen just once. Material: thymocytes. The receptors originated from a human donor.

The rearrangement links TRBV7-6 to TRBJ2-5, with 7 bases that match TRBD2. The CDR3 covers 18 residues. CDR1 is SGHVS, CDR2 FNYEAQ, per germline. The trim removed 3 bases at V and 2 bases at J, leaving 15 bases unmatched. In nucleotides, the CDR3 is TGTGCCAGCAGCTTTCATGCGGTCGGCGGGGAGGGACAAGAGACCCAGTACTTC. This translates into CASSFHAVGGEGQETQYF.

The gene calls are TRBV5-6 and TRBJ1-1; tentative D call: TRBD1 (5 bases). CDR3 length equals 17 residues. Germline CDR1 reads SGHDT; CDR2 reads YYEEEE. V gave up 3 bases and J gave up 0 bases, with 18 bases separating them. CDR3 nucleotide sequence: TGTGCCAGCAGCTGGGGGTTAAACCGCAGCCTGAACACTGAAGCTTTCTTT. Translated, it gives CASSWGLNRSLNTEAFF.

The J gene is TRBJ2-5, the V gene TRBV4-3; 7 bases align to TRBD1. CDR1 is LGHNA and CDR2 is YSLEER in the germline V gene. V dropped 3 bases and J dropped 2; count of bases not matched to a gene: 9. The CDR3 extends over 16 amino acids. CDR3 sequence (DNA): TGCGCCAGCAGCCAGGAAGGGACAGCTACTCAAGAGACCCAGTACTTC. Its translation is CASSQEGTATQETQYF.

V and J are TRBV12-5 and TRBJ2-3; 9 bases match TRBD2. The CDR3 length is 17 residues. Germline V gene data show CDR1 as LGHNT and CDR2 as FRNRAP. V lost 6 bases and J lost 3; bases outside the gene matches: 13. CDR3 amino acids: CASGLISGGPGTDTQYF. The CDR3 DNA follows: TGTGCTAGTGGACTCATTAGCGGGGGCCCCGGGACAGATACGCAGTATTTT. Full variable domain (rest looked up from reference TRBV12-5 and TRBJ2-3): DARVTQTPRHKVTEMGQEVTMRCQPILGHNTVFWYRQTMMQGLELLAYFRNRAPLDDSGMPKDRFSAEMPDATLATLKIQPSEPRDSAVYFCASGLISGGPGTDTQYFGPGTRLTVL.

The rearrangement uses TRBV7-6 and TRBJ2-7, with 13 bases identical to TRBD2. This CDR3 region has 15 residues. The J segment lost 3 bases and the V segment lost 5 bases, leaving 4 bases of the junction unmatched. CDR1 and CDR2 from the germline V gene are SGHVS and FNYEAQ. The CDR3 bases are TGTGCCAGCAGCCCGGGACTAGCGGGGTACTACGAGCAGTACTTC. Encoded protein: CASSPGLAGYYEQYF.

This rearrangement joins TRBV5-1 to TRBJ1-2; the D is unclear. This CDR3 is built from 14 residues. Trimming removed 0 bases at V and 4 bases at J, with 10 bases between. Germline CDR1 SGHRS, CDR2 YFSETQ. CDR3: CASSLVTASYGYTF. CDR3 sequence (DNA): TGCGCCAGCAGCTTGGTTACGGCCAGCTATGGCTACACCTTC.

The chain carries TRBV5-5 and TRBJ1-6; D perhaps matches TRBD1 (6 bases). V lost 4 bases and J lost 3, with 14 bases in between. The CDR3 spans 16 residues. The germline gives CDR1 SGHKS, CDR2 YYEKEE (reference sequence). The CDR3 region is CASSITTGFYNSPLHF. CDR3 nucleotide sequence: TGTGCCAGCAGCATAACAACAGGGTTCTATAATTCACCCCTCCACTTT. Looking up the rest from reference TRBV5-5 and TRBJ1-6 gives the full variable domain: DAGVTQSPTHLIKTRGQQVTLRCSPISGHKSVSWYQQVLGQGPQFIFQYYEKEERGRGNFPDRFSARQFPNYSSELNVNALLLGDSALYLCASSITTGFYNSPLHFGNGTRLTVT.

J is TRBJ1-1 and V is TRBV18; D uncertain. Trimming left V 2 bases short and J 4 bases short, with 8 bases between. This CDR3 has 13 residues. Germline loops: CDR1 KGHSH, CDR2 LQKENI. CDR3 protein: CASSPGFSTEAFF. The CDR3 DNA follows: TGTGCCAGCTCACCAGGGTTTAGCACTGAAGCTTTCTTT.

The V gene is TRBV30, the J gene TRBJ2-7; no clear D. Germline loops: CDR1 GTSNPN, CDR2 SVGIG (reference sequence). The ends were cut back, 1 base at V and 1 base at J, with 11 bases in the middle. The CDR3 loop spans 14 amino acids. CDR3 protein: CAWSESVQSYEQYF. As DNA, the CDR3 is TGTGCCTGGAGTGAGTCCGTTCAGTCCTACGAGCAGTACTTC.

V is TRBV5-1 and J is TRBJ1-2; D remains unclear. The germline CDR1 and CDR2 sequences are SGHRS and YFSETQ. The CDR3 extends over 14 amino acids. Deletions cut 0 bases from V and 4 bases from J, with 10 bases between. In DNA, the CDR3 is TGCGCCAGCAGCTTGGAAGACGGACGCTATGGCTACACCTTC. Translation gives CASSLEDGRYGYTF.

In its sample, this clone was seen a few times. The V gene is TRBV7-9, the J gene TRBJ1-1, with no clear D. The germline CDR1 and CDR2 sequences are SEHNR and FQNEAQ (reference sequence). CDR3 length: 15 amino acids. V gave up 2 bases and J gave up 0 bases, with 10 bases separating them. The CDR3 here is CASSLLRHLNTEAFF. The CDR3 region has the DNA TGTGCCAGCAGCTTATTACGACATTTGAACACTGAAGCTTTCTTT.

This chain links TRBV9 with TRBJ1-1, with D maybe TRBD1 (6 bases). The germline CDR1 and CDR2 sequences are SGDLS and YYNGEE. Trimming shortened V by 3 bases and J by 1 base, and 25 bases separated the two germline ends. CDR3 length: 19 amino acids. The CDR3 reads CASSDLHGWSRGQNTEAFF. The DNA for the CDR3 is TGTGCCAGCAGCGACTTACATGGGTGGAGTCGGGGGCAGAACACTGAAGCTTTCTTT. The whole variable domain, filled in from reference TRBV9 and TRBJ1-1, reads DSGVTQTPKHLITATGQRVTLRCSPRSGDLSVYWYQQSLDQGLQFLIQYYNGEERAKGNILERFSAQQFPDLHSELNLSSLELGDSALYFCASSDLHGWSRGQNTEAFFGQGTRLTVV.

The gene calls are TRBV10-3 and TRBJ1-1, with D possibly TRBD1 on 5 matching bases. This CDR3 has 16 residues. V lost 6 bases and J 5 bases, leaving 22 bases between the germline ends. CDR1 is ENHRY, CDR2 SYGVKD, per germline. The CDR3 sequence: CAIRVRGGGRDTEAFF. The CDR3 DNA reads TGTGCCATCAGAGTGCGAGGCGGGGGACGTGATACTGAAGCTTTCTTT.

This clone was detected only once. The rearrangement links TRBV6-4 to TRBJ2-5; 9 bases map to TRBD2. The germline V gene has CDR1 MRHNA and CDR2 SNTAGT. J lost 9 bases, V lost 7 bases, and 18 bases had no gene match. The CDR3 has 16 amino acids. CDR3 loop: CASIQVAAGGKESQYF. The CDR3, as DNA: TGTGCCAGCATCCAGGTGGCAGCGGGGGGCAAGGAATCCCAGTACTTC.

The genes are TRBV5-6 and TRBJ1-6; tentatively, D is TRBD1 (6 bases). Trimming took off 4 bases at V and 10 bases at J, with 21 bases between the two ends. Germline CDR1 reads SGHDT; CDR2 reads YYEEEE. The CDR3 is 16 residues long. In nucleotides, the CDR3 is TGTGCCAGCAGCAAGAGTAGTACAGGGCTAAAGTCACCCCTCCACTTT. This codes for CASSKSSTGLKSPLHF.

The chain is built from TRBV28 and TRBJ1-5, with a weak D call TRBD1 (6 bases). Trimming left V 6 bases short and J 4 bases short, with 19 bases between. Germline V gives CDR1 MDHEN, CDR2 SYDVKM. This CDR3 is 16 amino acids long. The CDR3 DNA reads as TGTGCCAGCAGCTACGTTTCGGGGGCAGGAAATCAGCCCCAGCATTTT. It translates to CASSYVSGAGNQPQHF.

The gene calls are TRBV28 and TRBJ1-6; D not resolved. Deletions cut 6 bases from V and 8 bases from J, with 20 bases between. Germline lookup yields CDR1 MDHEN and CDR2 SYDVKM. This CDR3 has 16 residues. The CDR3 spells CASRGSTIFKDSPLHF. The CDR3 DNA follows: TGTGCCAGCAGGGGAAGCACCATTTTTAAGGATTCACCCCTCCACTTT.

The chain joins TRBV7-2 to TRBJ2-5; no clear D gene. There are 14 residues in the CDR3. Germline V gene lookup returns CDR1 SGHTA and CDR2 FQGNSA. V lost 3 bases and J 5 bases, leaving 13 bases between the germline ends. CDR3 in DNA: TGTGCCAGCAGCTTCGCGGCTCGCCAGGAGACCCAGTACTTC. Amino acid sequence: CASSFAARQETQYF. The full variable domain, its missing parts supplied by reference TRBV7-2 and TRBJ2-5, is GAGVSQSPSNKVTEKGKDVELRCDPISGHTALYWYRQSLGQGLEFLIYFQGNSAPDKSGLPSDRFSAERTGGSVSTLTIQRTQQEDSAVYLCASSFAARQETQYFGPGTRLLVL.

V is TRBV10-1 and J is TRBJ1-4, with a possible D match to TRBD1 (5 bases). The V and J ends lost 6 bases and 11 bases respectively, with 13 bases between them. The CDR3 length is 12 residues. Per germline, CDR1 WNHNN and CDR2 SYGVQD (reference sequence). The CDR3 DNA is TGCGCCAGCAGGATGGACATTAGGAAACTGTTTTTT. As protein: CASRMDIRKLFF.

V is TRBV10-3 and J is TRBJ1-2, with TRBD1 identical over 9 bases. The length of the CDR3 is 16 residues. V lost 4 bases, J lost 5 bases, and 11 bases stayed unmatched. Germline assignment: CDR1 ENHRY and CDR2 SYGVKD. The CDR3 DNA is TGTGCCATCAGTGTTTACCGGGACAGGGAACTATATGGCTACACCTTC. It encodes CAISVYRDRELYGYTF.